Listed here are 17 T cell receptor beta chains from one sample, sequenced in a study of cytomegalovirus exposure and HLA in healthy donors (dated by TCRdb to between 2016 and 2019). To prepare the library, the immunoSEQ multiplex PCR assay was applied. For the multiplex PCR, a mixture combining 60 forward primers for TCR Vbeta segments and 13 reverse primers for TCR Jbeta segments was used. TCRdb took over this immuneACCESS table, retaining in-frame rearrangements with V and J assigned. Such tables are incomplete; in checked studies, under half of the missing clones stem from an unresolved V gene, and the remainder is unexplained. The table for this sample lists roughly 130,000 clones; over 70% of them were counted only once. The ten largest clones add up to over 2% of the sample. Material: PBMCs. The receptors were gathered from a woman in her fifties or sixties in good health and CMV-seropositive.

The chain carries TRBV6-4 and TRBJ1-5; 8 nucleotides align to TRBD1. The CDR3 is 15 amino acids. Germline V gives CDR1 MRHNA, CDR2 SNTAGT. V dropped 6 bases and J dropped 4; count of bases not matched to a gene: 8. CDR3 sequence reads: CASRTGDRPNQPQHF. The CDR3 DNA follows: TGTGCCAGCAGGACGGGGGACAGGCCTAATCAGCCCCAGCATTTT.

The J gene is TRBJ1-6, the V gene TRBV18; no definite D call. The CDR3 spans 12 residues. The V end lost 6 bases, the J end lost 5 bases, and 5 bases lay between the germline ends. Germline V gene lookup returns CDR1 KGHSH and CDR2 LQKENI. CDR3 sequence (DNA): TGTGCCAGCTCGCTAGATAATTCACCCCTCCACTTT. Translated: CASSLDNSPLHF.

The rearrangement links TRBV5-1 to TRBJ1-4, with 7 nucleotides matching TRBD1. CDR1 SGHRS and CDR2 YFSETQ come from the germline V gene. Trimming cost V 1 base and J 8 bases; bases outside gene matches: 5. The CDR3 consists of 14 residues. The CDR3 DNA reads TGCGCCAGCAGCTTGAGGACAGGAGGAGAAAAACTGTTTTTT. It encodes CASSLRTGGEKLFF.

This clone was seen a single time. This chain links TRBV9 with TRBJ2-2; D gene unclear. V lost 8 bases and J lost 4, with 15 bases in between. The CDR3 totals 14 residues. Per the germline V gene, CDR1 is SGDLS and CDR2 is YYNGEE. The CDR3, as DNA: TGTGCCAGTCAAGCCCCGACTGGCACCGGGGAGCTGTTTTTT. This translates into CASQAPTGTGELFF.

The chain has TRBV7-8 and TRBJ2-3; D may be TRBD2 (5 bases). The CDR3 runs 15 residues. V shed 5 bases and J shed 4 bases, with 16 bases lying between them. Per germline, CDR1 SGHVS and CDR2 FQNEAQ. CDR3 sequence: CASSRGLQSPDTQYF. As DNA, the CDR3 is TGTGCCAGCAGCCGTGGACTCCAGTCCCCAGATACGCAGTATTTT.

In its sample, this clone was seen a few times. The V call is TRBV13, the J call TRBJ2-7, with TRBD2 as a possible D gene (7 bases). V was pared by 4 bases and J by 0 bases, with 19 bases between. The CDR3 totals 17 residues. Germline values: CDR1 PRHDT, CDR2 FYEKMQ (reference sequence). CDR3 region: CASSSPGVAGASYEQYF. The CDR3 DNA reads as TGTGCCAGCAGCTCCCCGGGGGTGGCGGGGGCCTCCTACGAGCAGTACTTC.

The V call is TRBV19, the J call TRBJ2-1; 9 bases map to TRBD1. This CDR3 comprises 15 residues. Germline-derived CDR1 and CDR2 are LNHDA and SQIVND (reference sequence). V lost 8 bases and J lost 5; bases outside the gene matches: 10. The CDR3 DNA follows: TGTGCCAGTTGGCCGGGACAGGGTCTCCACAATGAGCAGTTCTTC. This encodes CASWPGQGLHNEQFF. The variable domain in full, completed from reference TRBV19 and TRBJ2-1, reads DGGITQSPKYLFRKEGQNVTLSCEQNLNHDAMYWYRQDPGQGLRLIYYSQIVNDFQKGDIAEGYSVSREKKESFPLTVTSAQKNPTAFYLCASWPGQGLHNEQFFGPGTRLTVL.

The rearrangement links TRBV5-1 to TRBJ2-5; 11 bases fit TRBD2. This CDR3 is 21 amino acids long. Trimming at V came to 2 bases and at J to 5 bases, leaving 23 bases not matched to a gene. The germline gives CDR1 SGHRS, CDR2 YFSETQ. The CDR3 region is CASSFLDRKKGLAGGTETQYF. CDR3 DNA: TGCGCCAGCAGCTTTCTGGACAGGAAAAAAGGGCTAGCGGGGGGAACGGAGACCCAGTACTTC.

The chain is built from TRBV14 and TRBJ1-2, with TRBD1 as a possible D gene (5 bases). This CDR3 region has 15 residues. Trimming took off 0 bases at V and 1 base at J, with 9 bases between the two ends. From germline, CDR1 is SGHDN and CDR2 FVKESK. CDR3 in amino acids: CASSQDGAFNYGYTF. The CDR3 DNA reads as TGTGCCAGCAGCCAAGATGGGGCCTTTAACTATGGCTACACCTTC.

This clone was observed a single time. The gene calls are TRBV5-4 and TRBJ2-2; 8 bases fit TRBD2. Germline CDR1 and CDR2: SGHNT and YYREEE (reference sequence). V shed 7 bases and J 8 bases; nucleotides not matched to a gene: 16. CDR3 size: 16 residues. For the CDR3, the DNA is TGTGCCAGCGGAGTGGTAGGCGGGGGGTCAGGAGGGGAGCTGTTTTTT. This encodes CASGVVGGGSGGELFF.

The CDR3 region is CASSLSGTGGETQYF. The CDR3 nucleotides are TGTGCCAGCAGCTTATCAGGGACGGGAGGTGAGACCCAGTACTTC. The chain links TRBV7-3 to TRBJ2-5, with TRBD2 matching 7 bases. This CDR3 comprises 15 residues. In germline, CDR1 is SGHTA, CDR2 FQGTGA. With 2 bases clipped from V and 5 bases from J, the junction kept 8 bases outside the gene matches.

The chain combines TRBV7-2 with TRBJ2-7; D might be TRBD1 (6 bases). The CDR3 length is 15 residues. Per the germline V gene, CDR1 is SGHTA and CDR2 is FQGNSA. Trimming removed 5 bases from V and 4 bases from J, with 18 bases in between. Here the CDR3 reads CASSDITTGGYEQYF. CDR3 nucleotides: TGTGCCAGCAGCGATATAACGACAGGCGGATACGAGCAGTACTTC.

V and J are TRBV7-6 and TRBJ1-1, with a weak D call TRBD1 (6 bases). Germline CDR1 is SGHVS and CDR2 is FNYEAQ. Trimming took off 6 bases at V and 0 bases at J, with 8 bases between the two ends. CDR3 length: 13 residues. CDR3 in DNA: TGTGCCAGCAGGGGGGGGCTGAACACTGAAGCTTTCTTT. It specifies CASRGGLNTEAFF.

This clone was counted a single time. The CDR3 loop is CASSMPRQENQPQHF. The CDR3 DNA is TGTGCCAGTAGTATGCCCCGACAGGAGAATCAGCCCCAGCATTTT. V usage is TRBV19 and J usage is TRBJ1-5, with a weak D call TRBD1 (6 bases). The CDR3 contains 15 residues. V was trimmed by 3 bases and J by 4 bases, leaving 13 bases between them. The V gene's germline CDR1 is LNHDA and CDR2 SQIVND (reference sequence).

The chain uses TRBV19 and TRBJ1-2; tentatively, D is TRBD1 (6 bases). Germline CDR1 reads LNHDA; CDR2 reads SQIVND (reference sequence). The V and J ends lost 5 bases and 8 bases respectively, with 18 bases between them. The CDR3 runs 14 residues. CDR3 sequence: CASSQDSPSGGYTF. The CDR3 coding sequence is TGTGCCAGTAGTCAGGACAGTCCTTCGGGGGGCTACACCTTC.

The chain employs TRBV7-9 and TRBJ2-3, with D possibly matching TRBD1 (5 bases). This CDR3 spans 15 amino acids. V gave up 0 bases and J gave up 1 base, with 8 bases separating them. Germline V gene lookup returns CDR1 SEHNR and CDR2 FQNEAQ (reference sequence). Written as DNA, the CDR3 is TGTGCCAGCAGCTTAGCCCAGGGTGGCACAGATACGCAGTATTTT. This encodes CASSLAQGGTDTQYF.

The gene calls are TRBV6-8 and TRBJ2-5; tentatively, D is TRBD1 (6 bases). V lost 0 bases, J lost 2 bases, and 16 bases lay in between. The CDR3 contains 17 residues. Per germline, CDR1 MNHGY and CDR2 SAAAGT. The CDR3 region is CASSYSGIVGTQETQYF. The CDR3 nucleotides are TGTGCCAGCAGTTACTCGGGGATAGTCGGGACACAAGAGACCCAGTACTTC.